The 14 T cell receptor beta chains listed next were all sequenced from one sample in a study of blood T cell repertoires in COVID-19. The data were produced by immunoSEQ multiplex PCR, yet TCRdb's version contains in-frame clones alone and is incomplete. There are 120,000 or so clones in the sample; roughly 80% occur only once, and around 5.5% lies in the top ten. Sequencing used peripheral blood. These receptors were obtained from a man in his fifties or sixties with acute or convalescent COVID-19.

The chain couples TRBV5-6 to TRBJ2-5; D unclear. The CDR3 is 14 amino acids. The germline CDR1 and CDR2 sequences are SGHDT and YYEEEE. Deletions cut 4 bases from V and 2 bases from J, with 12 bases between. The CDR3 here is CASSAIAFQETQYF. CDR3 in DNA: TGTGCCAGCAGCGCGATAGCATTTCAAGAGACCCAGTACTTC.

Of note for this clone: Within the sample, other DNA sequences also encode this same CDR3. The chain recombines TRBV9 with TRBJ2-7; TRBD1 might be the D (6 bases). The CDR3 runs 14 residues. The V end lost 1 base, the J end lost 0 bases, and 8 bases lay between the germline ends. The germline V gene encodes CDR1 SGDLS and CDR2 YYNGEE. CDR3 sequence (DNA): TGTGCCAGCAGCGTACAGGGGAGCTCCTACGAGCAGTACTTC. This encodes CASSVQGSSYEQYF.

The gene calls are TRBV15 and TRBJ1-4; D is unresolved. The V end was cut by 3 bases, the J end by 7 bases, with 12 bases between. This CDR3 region has 14 residues. Looked up from germline, CDR1 is LNHNV and CDR2 is YYDKDF (reference sequence). CDR3 sequence reads: CATSSEAAGEKLFF. Written as DNA, the CDR3 is TGTGCCACCAGCAGTGAGGCTGCGGGTGAAAAACTGTTTTTT.

The gene calls are TRBV30 and TRBJ2-1; 12 bases map to TRBD1. This CDR3 is built from 13 residues. The J segment lost 12 bases and the V segment lost 5 bases, leaving 8 bases of the junction unmatched. In germline, CDR1 is GTSNPN, CDR2 SVGIG (reference sequence). CDR3 DNA sequence: TGTGCCTGGGGGGGACAGGGGGCCCGAGGGCAGTTCTTC. Encoded protein: CAWGGQGARGQFF.

This clone has a handful of counts. The genes are TRBV21-1 and TRBJ1-2. TRBV21-1 is a recognized pseudogene. The CDR3 length is 14 residues. This CDR3 reads CASSKVASHRGYTF. The DNA for the CDR3 is TGTGCCAGCAGCAAAGTCGCGTCGCACCGAGGCTACACCTTC.

This chain uses TRBV6-1 with TRBJ2-3; 11 bases agree with TRBD2. CDR3 length equals 22 residues. Germline lookup yields CDR1 MNHNS and CDR2 SASEGT. Trimming cost V 2 bases and J 0 bases; bases outside gene matches: 19. The CDR3 DNA is TGTGCCAGCAGTGAAAATCTCCGCCCTAGCGGGGGGTTTCTCTCTAGCACAGATACGCAGTATTTT. Protein sequence: CASSENLRPSGGFLSSTDTQYF.

The chain joins TRBV19 to TRBJ2-7, with TRBD1 identical over 9 bases. CDR1 and CDR2 (germline): LNHDA, SQIVND (reference sequence). The CDR3 loop spans 18 amino acids. Trimming removed 3 bases from V and 0 bases from J; junction bases left unmatched: 12. This chain's CDR3 is CASSMGQGRGPSSYEQYF. Here the CDR3 DNA reads TGTGCCAGTAGTATGGGACAGGGTCGGGGGCCAAGCTCCTACGAGCAGTACTTC.

The chain recombines TRBV19 with TRBJ1-4, with a tentative D call TRBD1 (5 bases). CDR1 is LNHDA and CDR2 is SQIVND in the germline V gene (reference sequence). Between the trimmed V and J ends, which lost 7 bases and 4 bases, there was a span of 16 bases. The CDR3 totals 15 residues. CDR3 sequence (DNA): TGTGCCAGTACGATCGGCGACAGCATTAATGAAAAACTGTTTTTT. Its protein is CASTIGDSINEKLFF.

The chain recombines TRBV27 with TRBJ2-7, with D tentatively TRBD1 (6 bases). V lost 5 bases to trimming and J lost 7 bases, with 21 bases between them. Germline CDR1 MNHEY, CDR2 SMNVEV (reference sequence). The CDR3 has 15 amino acids. The CDR3 region is CASSPLQGPLREQYF. The DNA for the CDR3 is TGTGCCAGCAGTCCGCTACAGGGACCACTACGAGAGCAGTACTTC.

The V and J genes are TRBV19 and TRBJ2-2, with 7 bases identical to TRBD1. Trimming took 4 bases from V and 2 from J; bases not matched to a gene: 10. The CDR3 totals 17 residues. Germline-derived CDR1 and CDR2 are LNHDA and SQIVND (reference sequence). The DNA of the CDR3 is TGTGCCAGTAGTAGAGCTTTGGGGACAGCTAACACCGGGGAGCTGTTTTTT. It translates to CASSRALGTANTGELFF.

This chain links TRBV30 with TRBJ2-1; 9 bases agree with TRBD2. CDR1 is GTSNPN and CDR2 is SVGIG in the germline V gene (reference sequence). Losses at the gene ends were 2 bases for V and 8 bases for J; bases not matched to a gene: 10. The CDR3 length is 15 residues. DNA for the CDR3: TGTGCCTGGAGTCATCTAGCGGGGACCTCTCATGAGCAGTTCTTC. Its protein product is CAWSHLAGTSHEQFF.

The chain links TRBV19 to TRBJ2-6; 10 bases line up with TRBD1. The CDR3 covers 13 residues. Germline CDR1 is LNHDA and CDR2 is SQIVND (reference sequence). The ends lost 6 bases at V and 18 bases at J; junction bases unmatched: 11. CDR3: CASSQPGTGVWTF. The CDR3 DNA sequence: TGTGCCAGTAGCCAACCCGGGACAGGGGTTTGGACTTTC. The variable domain in full, with the rest retrieved from reference TRBV19 and TRBJ2-6, is DGGITQSPKYLFRKEGQNVTLSCEQNLNHDAMYWYRQDPGQGLRLIYYSQIVNDFQKGDIAEGYSVSREKKESFPLTVTSAQKNPTAFYLCASSQPGTGVWTFGAGSRLTVL.

The V gene is TRBV19, the J gene TRBJ2-5, with a possible D match to TRBD1 (6 bases). Trimming removed 10 bases at V and 0 bases at J, with 15 bases between. Germline V lookup: CDR1 LNHDA, CDR2 SQIVND (reference sequence). The CDR3 covers 14 residues. CDR3 sequence: CATKLQGNQETQYF. For the CDR3, the DNA is TGTGCCACTAAATTACAGGGAAACCAAGAGACCCAGTACTTC. The entire variable domain, with the rest obtained from reference TRBV19 and TRBJ2-5, is as follows: DGGITQSPKYLFRKEGQNVTLSCEQNLNHDAMYWYRQDPGQGLRLIYYSQIVNDFQKGDIAEGYSVSREKKESFPLTVTSAQKNPTAFYLCATKLQGNQETQYFGPGTRLLVL.

The J gene is TRBJ2-1, the V gene TRBV24-1; the match to TRBD2 covers 8 bases. V was clipped by 3 bases and J by 14 bases; unmatched bases: 5. Looked up from germline, CDR1 is KGHDR and CDR2 is SFDVKD. The CDR3 loop spans 12 amino acids. CDR3 sequence reads: CATSDGTRSEFF. As DNA, the CDR3 is TGTGCCACCAGTGATGGGACTAGGAGTGAGTTCTTC.